This is a list of T cell receptor beta chains from one sample in a study of blood T cell repertoires in COVID-19. The assay was immunoSEQ multiplex PCR, and TCRdb's table has in-frame clones only and misses some. The sample has 25,000 or so clones; roughly 94% are singletons. Sequences were obtained from peripheral blood. These TCRs come from a woman aged 50 to 60 with active COVID-19. CDR3s include the opening cysteine and the closing phenylalanine or tryptophan. D genes are given only for firm matches. Rows give clone size only sometimes, using once, few, many, or a class for an expanded clone.

abundance	j_gene	d_gene	v_gene	CDR3aa	CDR3nt
NA	TRBJ2-5	TRBD2	TRBV9	CASGYGGGAGETQYF	TGTGCCAGCGGATACGGCGGGGGGGCGGGAGAGACCCAGTACTTC
NA	TRBJ1-2	NA	TRBV5-1	CASSLEEGEKAWGYTF	TGCGCCAGCAGCTTGGAGGAAGGGGAAAAAGCCTGGGGCTACACCTTC
NA	TRBJ2-1	NA	TRBV20-1	CSASWPGTPGNEQFF	TGCAGTGCTAGTTGGCCCGGGACTCCTGGCAATGAGCAGTTCTTC
once	TRBJ2-7	NA	TRBV19	CASQTGPQGSYEQYF	TGTGCCAGTCAGACCGGGCCCCAGGGGAGCTACGAGCAGTACTTC
NA	TRBJ1-2	TRBD1	TRBV23-1	CASSRGQGASGYTF	TGCGCCAGCAGTCGGGGACAGGGGGCATCTGGCTACACCTTC
NA	TRBJ2-1	NA	TRBV5-1	CASSYGAGSNEQFF	TGCGCCAGCAGCTACGGGGCGGGGTCCAATGAGCAGTTCTTC
NA	TRBJ1-2	TRBD1	TRBV20-1	CSASAGTAANYGYTF	TGCAGTGCTAGTGCCGGGACAGCAGCTAACTATGGCTACACCTTC
NA	TRBJ2-3	TRBD2	TRBV7-2	CASSYRDYTDTQYF	TGTGCCAGCAGCTACCGGGACTACACAGATACGCAGTATTTT
once	TRBJ2-3	TRBD1	TRBV5-1	CASSARDRADTQYF	TGTGCCAGCAGCGCGAGGGACAGGGCAGATACGCAGTATTTT
NA	TRBJ2-3	NA	TRBV19	CASSVTGLKDTQYF	TGTGCCAGTAGTGTTACGGGATTAAAAGATACGCAGTATTTT